One sample yielded the 21 T cell receptor beta chains listed below, sequenced in a study of cytomegalovirus exposure and HLA in healthy donors. The primer mix had 60 Vbeta and 13 Jbeta primers. The data were produced by immunoSEQ multiplex PCR, yet TCRdb's version contains in-frame clones alone and is incomplete. The sample has roughly 180,000 clones, around four fifths seen once. Sequencing input: PBMCs. Receptors were obtained from a man under 40 in good health and CMV-seronegative.

The V and J genes are TRBV7-6 and TRBJ1-3; the D gene is possibly TRBD1 (6 bases). Per germline, CDR1 SGHVS and CDR2 FNYEAQ. The length of the CDR3 is 15 residues. V gave up 2 bases and J gave up 0 bases, with 8 bases separating them. The DNA of the CDR3 is TGTGCCAGCAGCTTAACAGGGAACTCTGGAAACACCATATATTTT. It codes for CASSLTGNSGNTIYF.

The gene calls are TRBV7-6 and TRBJ1-4; D is ambiguous. CDR1 is SGHVS and CDR2 is FNYEAQ in the germline V gene. This CDR3 comprises 13 residues. Trimming stripped 4 bases from V and 7 bases from J, with 10 bases between. In DNA, the CDR3 is TGTGCCAGCAGCTCTCTTCGGGGTGAAAAACTGTTTTTT. Encoded protein: CASSSLRGEKLFF.

The rearrangement uses TRBV10-1 and TRBJ2-5; 9 bases agree with TRBD2. The ends lost 0 bases at V and 5 bases at J; junction bases unmatched: 4. This CDR3 comprises 15 residues. Looked up from germline, CDR1 is WNHNN and CDR2 is SYGVQD (reference sequence). CDR3 sequence reads: CASSESVAGEETQYF. The CDR3 DNA sequence: TGCGCCAGCAGTGAGTCAGTAGCGGGAGAGGAGACCCAGTACTTC.

This sequence joins TRBV5-1 and TRBJ2-2; the match to TRBD1 covers 7 bases. The CDR3 is made up of 15 amino acids. Trimming removed 6 bases from V and 4 bases from J; junction bases left unmatched: 9. The germline V gene has CDR1 SGHRS and CDR2 YFSETQ. The CDR3 here is CASNHGDRPTGELFF. CDR3 DNA: TGCGCCAGCAACCACGGGGACAGACCCACCGGGGAGCTGTTTTTT. The entire variable domain, with the rest obtained from reference TRBV5-1 and TRBJ2-2, is as follows: KAGVTQTPRYLIKTRGQQVTLSCSPISGHRSVSWYQQTPGQGLQFLFEYFSETQRNKGNFPGRFSGRQFSNSRSEMNVSTLELGDSALYLCASNHGDRPTGELFFGEGSRLTVL.

The CDR3 reads CASSLGTSGPPYF. Written as DNA, the CDR3 is TGTGCCAGCTCCCTCGGGACTAGCGGCCCCCCGTATTTT. V is TRBV18 and J is TRBJ2-3; 11 positions agree with TRBD2. The CDR3 covers 13 residues. Germline V lookup: CDR1 KGHSH, CDR2 LQKENI. V lost 6 bases, J lost 14 bases, and 10 bases stayed unmatched.

CDR3 nucleotides: TGTGCCAGCAGCCAACTCCCCAACGGGACTAGCGGGGTCCGTTCAGATACGCAGTATTTT. Translated: CASSQLPNGTSGVRSDTQYF. The chain employs TRBV14 and TRBJ2-3; TRBD2 matches at 13 bases. V shed 2 bases and J 4 bases; nucleotides not matched to a gene: 15. The CDR3 length is 20 residues. Germline CDR1 reads SGHDN; CDR2 reads FVKESK.

Only one count was recorded for this clone. The J gene is TRBJ1-6, the V gene TRBV25-1, with 7 bases aligning to TRBD1. The V gene end was trimmed by 0 bases and the J gene end by 2 bases; junction bases not matched to a gene: 7. CDR3 length: 18 amino acids. Germline CDR1 and CDR2: MGHDK and SYGVNS. The CDR3 region has the DNA TGTGCCAGCAGTGAATATGTTGGAGGGGGCGCCTATAATTCACCCCTCCACTTT. Amino acids: CASSEYVGGGAYNSPLHF. The full variable domain, rest sourced from reference TRBV25-1 and TRBJ1-6, is EADIYQTPRYLVIGTGKKITLECSQTMGHDKMYWYQQDPGMELHLIHYSYGVNSTEKGDLSSESTVSRIRTEHFPLTLESARPSHTSQYLCASSEYVGGGAYNSPLHFGNGTRLTVT.

V usage is TRBV27 and J usage is TRBJ1-5, with no clear D. CDR1 is MNHEY, CDR2 SMNVEV, per germline (reference sequence). Deletions cut 2 bases from V and 0 bases from J, with 11 bases between. This CDR3 is built from 16 residues. The CDR3 bases are TGTGCCAGCAGTTTAGCGGCAGCTTATAGCAATCAGCCCCAGCATTTT. Amino acid sequence: CASSLAAAYSNQPQHF.

The genes are TRBV5-1 and TRBJ2-1, with 8 nucleotides matching TRBD1. Germline V gene data show CDR1 as SGHRS and CDR2 as YFSETQ. The CDR3 sequence is 17 residues long. V lost 4 bases and J lost 0; bases outside the gene matches: 9. CDR3 region: CASSITGGWSSYNEQFF. CDR3 coding DNA: TGCGCCAGCAGCATTACAGGGGGATGGAGCTCCTACAATGAGCAGTTCTTC. Full variable domain (outside the CDR3, taken from reference TRBV5-1 and TRBJ2-1): KAGVTQTPRYLIKTRGQQVTLSCSPISGHRSVSWYQQTPGQGLQFLFEYFSETQRNKGNFPGRFSGRQFSNSRSEMNVSTLELGDSALYLCASSITGGWSSYNEQFFGPGTRLTVL.

The table lists this clone with a few counts. The V gene is TRBV28, the J gene TRBJ1-2, with D possibly TRBD1 on 5 matching bases. Trimming took 6 bases from V and 6 from J, leaving 14 bases between them. CDR1 is MDHEN and CDR2 is SYDVKM in the germline V gene. This CDR3 has 13 residues. The CDR3 DNA is TGTGCCAGCAGCCCGCCGGGGGGACATGGCTACACCTTC. This sequence encodes CASSPPGGHGYTF.

This chain uses TRBV30 with TRBJ2-7; 7 nucleotides align to TRBD1. CDR3 length: 13 residues. The junction had 5 bases not matched to a gene; V was cut back by 3 bases and J by 3 bases. Germline-derived CDR1 and CDR2 are GTSNPN and SVGIG (reference sequence). In DNA form, the CDR3 reads TGTGCCTGGAGCGGGACAGTATTCTACGAGCAGTACTTC. It codes for CAWSGTVFYEQYF.

The chain couples TRBV30 to TRBJ1-2; 7 bases fit TRBD1. The germline gives CDR1 GTSNPN, CDR2 SVGIG (reference sequence). This CDR3 comprises 12 residues. The trim removed 4 bases at V and 10 bases at J, leaving 9 bases unmatched. The CDR3 DNA reads TGTGCCTGGACCATAGGGACAGAGAACTACACCTTC. This gives the protein CAWTIGTENYTF.

This clone was seen a single time. J is TRBJ1-4 and V is TRBV28, with TRBD1 matching 7 bases. CDR3 length: 14 residues. The V segment lost 5 bases and the J segment 6 bases; nucleotides outside the gene matches: 6. CDR1 MDHEN and CDR2 SYDVKM come from the germline V gene. The CDR3, as DNA: TGTGCCAGCAGTCCCGAAACAGGGGATGAAAAACTGTTTTTT. It is translated as CASSPETGDEKLFF.

DNA of the CDR3: TGTGCCAGCAGCGTAGCTACAGGGGTAGCGGGACACACCGGGGAGCTGTTTTTT. Protein sequence: CASSVATGVAGHTGELFF. The chain joins TRBV9 to TRBJ2-2; perhaps TRBD2 as D (8 bases). Germline-derived CDR1 and CDR2 are SGDLS and YYNGEE. This CDR3 contains 18 residues. Trimming stripped 0 bases from V and 3 bases from J, with 18 bases between.

This clone was observed a few times. The rearrangement links TRBV25-1 to TRBJ2-1, with TRBD2 matching over 8 bases. Per the germline V gene, CDR1 is MGHDK and CDR2 is SYGVNS. The CDR3 is made up of 14 amino acids. Trimming cost V 4 bases and J 4 bases; bases outside gene matches: 3. The CDR3 region has the DNA TGTGCCAGCAGTGTCTCGGGGGGGTACAATGAGCAGTTCTTC. Residues: CASSVSGGYNEQFF.

The V call is TRBV5-6, the J call TRBJ1-5; tentative D call: TRBD1 (6 bases). The germline V gene encodes CDR1 SGHDT and CDR2 YYEEEE. The CDR3 runs 17 residues. The ends were cut back, 4 bases at V and 2 bases at J, with 19 bases in the middle. CDR3 residues: CASSPPRAGARNQPQHF. The CDR3 DNA is TGTGCCAGCAGCCCGCCAAGGGCGGGGGCGCGCAATCAGCCCCAGCATTTT.

The chain carries TRBV7-2 and TRBJ2-1; a possible D gene is TRBD2 (5 bases). Germline V gives CDR1 SGHTA, CDR2 FQGNSA. This CDR3 has 12 residues. V was cut by 0 bases and J by 12 bases, with 9 bases left in between. The DNA of the CDR3 is TGTGCCAGCAGCTTAGCGGGAGCTGTGCAGTTCTTC. Residues: CASSLAGAVQFF.

The chain recombines TRBV28 with TRBJ2-6; TRBD2 matches at 7 bases. The CDR3 has 18 amino acids. Looked up from germline, CDR1 is MDHEN and CDR2 is SYDVKM. Unmatched junction bases numbered 10, after V lost 5 bases and J lost 0 bases. The CDR3 loop is CASSPRSGGSSGANVLTF. Here the CDR3 DNA reads TGTGCCAGCAGTCCCAGGTCGGGAGGAAGCTCTGGGGCCAACGTCCTGACTTTC.

This clone was detected only once. This sequence joins TRBV6-6 and TRBJ2-4, with 9 bases that match TRBD1. CDR3 length: 15 residues. Germline values: CDR1 MNHNY, CDR2 SVGAGI (reference sequence). The ends lost 5 bases at V and 7 bases at J; junction bases unmatched: 9. CDR3: CASSTDRGDSNIQYF. As DNA, the CDR3 is TGTGCCAGCAGTACCGACAGGGGGGACTCCAACATTCAGTACTTC.

J is TRBJ2-7 and V is TRBV5-6, with 8 bases matching TRBD1. J was trimmed by 2 bases and V by 4 bases; bases with no gene match: 8. The CDR3 covers 15 residues. CDR1 is SGHDT, CDR2 YYEEEE, per germline. The CDR3 loop is CASSTADRAAYEQYF. The CDR3 bases are TGTGCCAGCAGCACGGCGGACAGGGCGGCCTACGAGCAGTACTTC.

The rearrangement joins TRBV19 to TRBJ1-4; D remains unclear. Germline values: CDR1 LNHDA, CDR2 SQIVND (reference sequence). Trimming stripped 5 bases from V and 7 bases from J, with 14 bases between. This CDR3 is 14 amino acids long. Here the CDR3 reads CASSQMAGSEKLFF. The CDR3 region has the DNA TGTGCCAGTAGTCAAATGGCGGGGAGTGAAAAACTGTTTTTT.